The 27 T cell receptor beta chains given below trace back to one sample, sequenced in a study of control samples from healthy donors and cancer patients. Sequenced by immunoSEQ multiplex PCR; TCRdb stores in-frame clones only, minus some. The sample shows 100,000 to 150,000 clones, 89% of them seen only once. Source material: blood. The receptors derive from a middle-aged man in good health.

V gene TRBV9 combines with J gene TRBJ1-2, with a tentative D call TRBD1 (6 bases). V dropped 3 bases and J dropped 4 bases, with 19 bases sitting between them. The CDR3 runs 16 residues. Germline V gene sequence: CDR1 SGDLS, CDR2 YYNGEE. CDR3 loop: CASSAQQGYSSYGYTF. DNA of the CDR3: TGTGCCAGCAGCGCCCAACAGGGATATTCTTCCTATGGCTACACCTTC. Drawing the rest from reference TRBV9 and TRBJ1-2, the complete variable domain is DSGVTQTPKHLITATGQRVTLRCSPRSGDLSVYWYQQSLDQGLQFLIQYYNGEERAKGNILERFSAQQFPDLHSELNLSSLELGDSALYFCASSAQQGYSSYGYTFGSGTRLTVV.

CDR3 nucleotide sequence: TGTGCCAGCAGCGTAGATGGGGGCTTGAACACTGAAGCTTTCTTT. It translates to CASSVDGGLNTEAFF. The chain joins TRBV9 to TRBJ1-1, with D possibly matching TRBD1 (6 bases). This CDR3 comprises 15 residues. CDR1 and CDR2 from the germline V gene are SGDLS and YYNGEE. Trimming stripped 0 bases from V and 0 bases from J, with 9 bases between.

The chain couples TRBV30 to TRBJ2-7, with TRBD1 identical over 8 bases. The CDR3 spans 14 residues. Germline CDR1 and CDR2: GTSNPN and SVGIG (reference sequence). Losses at the gene ends were 3 bases for V and 4 bases for J; bases not matched to a gene: 8. The CDR3 sequence: CAWRARQGAYEQYF. The CDR3 DNA sequence: TGTGCCTGGAGGGCGCGGCAGGGGGCATACGAGCAGTACTTC. The full variable domain, in which reference TRBV30 and TRBJ2-7 provide the parts outside the CDR3, is SQTIHQWPATLVQPVGSPLSLECTVEGTSNPNLYWYRQAAGRGLQLLFYSVGIGQISSEVPQNLSASRPQDRQFILSSKKLLLSDSGFYLCAWRARQGAYEQYFGPGTRLTVT.

This clone appeared a single time. The chain recombines TRBV3-1 (or the pseudogene TRBV3-2) with TRBJ1-1; D may be TRBD1 (5 bases). With 4 bases removed from V and 5 bases from J, the gap between germline ends came to 14 bases. CDR1 is LGHDT, CDR2 YNNKEL, per germline (reference sequence). CDR3 length: 14 residues. CDR3 region: CASSPKAGRTEAFF. The DNA of the CDR3 is TGTGCCAGCAGCCCTAAAGCAGGGAGGACTGAAGCTTTCTTT.

J is TRBJ1-6 and V is TRBV24-1; 8 bases are shared with TRBD1. V trimming: 5 bases; J trimming: 10 bases; junction bases outside the gene matches: 6. The CDR3 spans 14 residues. Germline-derived CDR1 and CDR2 are KGHDR and SFDVKD. CDR3 in DNA: TGTGCCACCAGTGGTCCAGGGGGCAACTCACCCCTCCACTTT. It is translated as CATSGPGGNSPLHF.

J is TRBJ2-7 and V is TRBV5-5, with 7 bases that match TRBD1. Germline loops: CDR1 SGHKS, CDR2 YYEKEE (reference sequence). This CDR3 comprises 14 residues. The J segment lost 1 base and the V segment lost 0 bases, leaving 1 base of the junction unmatched. The CDR3 sequence is CASSLVGQSYEQYF. The CDR3 nucleotides read TGTGCCAGCAGCTTGGTGGGACAGTCCTACGAGCAGTACTTC.

This chain joins TRBV4-1 and TRBJ2-3, with a weak D call TRBD1 (5 bases). V gave up 4 bases and J gave up 2 bases, with 10 bases separating them. Germline-derived CDR1 and CDR2 are MGHRA and YSYEKL. The CDR3 runs to 14 residues. Written as DNA, the CDR3 is TGCGCCAGCAGCCTCTGGACAAACACAGATACGCAGTATTTT. This encodes CASSLWTNTDTQYF.

This chain links TRBV5-6 with TRBJ2-5, with a weak D call TRBD1 (6 bases). There are 17 residues in the CDR3. Per the germline V gene, CDR1 is SGHDT and CDR2 is YYEEEE. V was pared by 4 bases and J by 3 bases, with 22 bases between. The CDR3 nucleotides read TGTGCCAGCAGCCCGATGGGCCGGGACACCCAAGAAGAGACCCAGTACTTC. It translates to CASSPMGRDTQEETQYF.

This clone was counted at least ten times. V gene TRBV19 combines with J gene TRBJ1-2, with 7 bases fitting TRBD1. Trimming cost V 6 bases and J 8 bases; bases outside gene matches: 12. The CDR3 is 14 amino acids. CDR1 LNHDA and CDR2 SQIVND come from the germline V gene (reference sequence). The CDR3 is CASSDPGGVKGYTF. CDR3 DNA sequence: TGTGCCAGTAGCGATCCAGGGGGTGTCAAAGGCTACACCTTC.

This clone was recorded only once. CDR3 protein: CASSEEWGSSTDTQYF. CDR3 nucleotides: TGTGCCAGCAGTGAAGAGTGGGGGAGCTCCACAGATACGCAGTATTTT. This chain connects TRBV2 to TRBJ2-3; D assignment may be TRBD1 or TRBD2 (5 bases each). V lost 1 base to trimming and J lost 2 bases, with 13 bases between them. The CDR3 covers 16 residues. Germline-derived CDR1 and CDR2 are SNHLY and FYNNEI.

The chain joins TRBV7-2 to TRBJ2-1, with D possibly being TRBD1 or TRBD2 (5 bases each). The germline gives CDR1 SGHTA, CDR2 FQGNSA. V lost 4 bases to trimming and J lost 9 bases, with 13 bases between them. This CDR3 spans 13 amino acids. CDR3 region: CASSYGTSGEQFF. As DNA, the CDR3 is TGTGCCAGCAGCTACGGGACCTCGGGTGAGCAGTTCTTC.

This chain joins TRBV3-1 (or the pseudogene TRBV3-2) and TRBJ1-6, with 7 bases identical to TRBD1. CDR3 length equals 15 residues. From germline, CDR1 is LGHDT and CDR2 YNNKEL (reference sequence). Germline trimming cut 0 bases from V and 7 bases from J; bases unmatched to any gene: 3. The CDR3 loop reads CASSQETGFNSPLHF. In DNA, the CDR3 is TGTGCCAGCAGCCAAGAGACAGGGTTCAATTCACCCCTCCACTTT.

The chain has TRBV6-1 and TRBJ2-7; no clear D gene. Trimming shortened V by 0 bases and J by 4 bases, and 7 bases separated the two germline ends. This CDR3 is built from 13 residues. CDR1 is MNHNS, CDR2 SASEGT, per germline. The CDR3 spells CASSEALQYEQYF. DNA for the CDR3: TGTGCCAGCAGTGAAGCGCTACAGTACGAGCAGTACTTC.

The V gene is TRBV4-3, the J gene TRBJ2-7, with D uncertain. CDR1 is LGHNA and CDR2 is YSLEER in the germline V gene. Trimming took off 2 bases at V and 5 bases at J, with 10 bases between the two ends. There are 13 residues in the CDR3. The CDR3: CASSQSGSDEQYF. CDR3 coding DNA: TGCGCCAGCAGCCAATCAGGAAGCGACGAGCAGTACTTC.

This chain links TRBV18 with TRBJ1-1, with D perhaps matching TRBD1 (5 bases). The CDR3 consists of 14 residues. Trimming stripped 5 bases from V and 1 base from J, with 11 bases between. Germline lookup yields CDR1 KGHSH and CDR2 LQKENI. The chain's CDR3 is CASSARVENTEAFF. CDR3 DNA: TGTGCCAGCTCAGCCAGGGTCGAGAACACTGAAGCTTTCTTT.

V usage is TRBV18 and J usage is TRBJ1-3; D gene uncertain. CDR3 length: 16 residues. Trimming left V 0 bases short and J 4 bases short, with 13 bases between. Germline V gives CDR1 KGHSH, CDR2 LQKENI. The CDR3 here is CASSPPYKNFGNTIYF. The CDR3 DNA reads as TGTGCCAGCTCACCACCGTATAAGAACTTCGGAAACACCATATATTTT.

This clone was observed a single time. This rearrangement joins TRBV5-1 to TRBJ2-1, with D maybe TRBD1 (6 bases). CDR3 length: 15 amino acids. The V and J ends lost 3 bases and 5 bases respectively, with 15 bases between them. The germline V gene encodes CDR1 SGHRS and CDR2 YFSETQ. For the CDR3, the DNA is TGCGCCAGCAGCTCCCTGACAGGCGGAAACAATGAGCAGTTCTTC. Translated: CASSSLTGGNNEQFF.

The rearrangement joins TRBV30 to TRBJ2-4; 11 nucleotides align to TRBD1. The CDR3 runs 17 residues. V dropped 3 bases and J dropped 0; count of bases not matched to a gene: 7. Germline V gene lookup returns CDR1 GTSNPN and CDR2 SVGIG (reference sequence). The CDR3 DNA reads as TGTGCCTGGAGAGGACAGGGGGCTATGATAGCCAAAAACATTCAGTACTTC. As protein: CAWRGQGAMIAKNIQYF.

CDR3 in DNA: TGTGCCAGCAGCTTAGAAAACGTGCCGGCCATCTATGGCTACACCTTC. This codes for CASSLENVPAIYGYTF. V gene TRBV11-2 combines with J gene TRBJ1-2; D remains unclear. Trimming stripped 0 bases from V and 4 bases from J, with 15 bases between. Germline V gene data show CDR1 as SGHAT and CDR2 as FQNNGV. The CDR3 runs to 16 residues.

Worth noting for this clone: Other DNA variants within this sample encode the same CDR3. The rearrangement uses TRBV19 and TRBJ2-2, with 12 bases aligning to TRBD2. Looked up from germline, CDR1 is LNHDA and CDR2 is SQIVND (reference sequence). This CDR3 contains 18 residues. The J segment lost 0 bases and the V segment lost 5 bases, leaving 7 bases of the junction unmatched. The CDR3 spells CASSSYGLAGSNTGELFF. The CDR3, as DNA: TGTGCCAGTAGTTCCTATGGACTAGCGGGGTCGAACACCGGGGAGCTGTTTTTT.

V is TRBV9 and J is TRBJ1-2; D remains unclear. Germline V lookup: CDR1 SGDLS, CDR2 YYNGEE. Trimming took 3 bases from V and 8 from J, leaving 20 bases between them. This CDR3 has 15 residues. CDR3: CASSEPDKDGSGYTF. Here the CDR3 DNA reads TGTGCCAGCAGCGAACCTGATAAGGACGGAAGCGGCTACACCTTC.

The V and J genes are TRBV19 and TRBJ2-4, with 8 bases that match TRBD1. Looked up from germline, CDR1 is LNHDA and CDR2 is SQIVND (reference sequence). The V segment lost 1 base and the J segment 9 bases; nucleotides outside the gene matches: 14. The CDR3 loop spans 17 amino acids. In DNA, the CDR3 is TGTGCCAGTAGTATAGGGGGCCCTAGGACAGGGCAGGGCATTCAGTACTTC. As protein: CASSIGGPRTGQGIQYF.

The CDR3 is CASSFSNSNQPQHF. The CDR3 DNA reads TGTGCCAGCAGTTTCTCAAATAGCAATCAGCCCCAGCATTTT. The genes are TRBV6-6 and TRBJ1-5; unclear D gene. The V gene lost 4 bases and the J gene lost 0 bases, with 7 bases spanning the gap. Germline CDR1 and CDR2: MNHNY and SVGAGI (reference sequence). The CDR3 runs to 14 residues.

The chain combines TRBV9 with TRBJ2-1; 7 positions match TRBD1. Trimming removed 2 bases from V and 5 bases from J; junction bases left unmatched: 4. Per the germline V gene, CDR1 is SGDLS and CDR2 is YYNGEE. CDR3 length equals 14 residues. CDR3 residues: CASSVRQGHNEQFF. The CDR3 coding sequence is TGTGCCAGCAGCGTCCGACAGGGCCACAATGAGCAGTTCTTC. The variable domain in full, with the rest retrieved from reference TRBV9 and TRBJ2-1, is DSGVTQTPKHLITATGQRVTLRCSPRSGDLSVYWYQQSLDQGLQFLIQYYNGEERAKGNILERFSAQQFPDLHSELNLSSLELGDSALYFCASSVRQGHNEQFFGPGTRLTVL.

The chain employs TRBV7-6 and TRBJ2-1; 9 positions agree with TRBD1. Per the germline V gene, CDR1 is SGHVS and CDR2 is FNYEAQ. CDR3 length: 15 residues. Losses at the gene ends were 5 bases for V and 3 bases for J; bases not matched to a gene: 5. The CDR3 bases are TGTGCCAGCAGCCCACGACAGGGGGTCTACAATGAGCAGTTCTTC. Amino acid sequence: CASSPRQGVYNEQFF.

The chain combines TRBV7-2 with TRBJ2-3; D might be TRBD1 or TRBD2, each matching 5 bases. V was clipped by 1 base and J by 5 bases, with 10 bases between them. Germline CDR1 SGHTA, CDR2 FQGNSA. The CDR3 is 14 amino acids. The CDR3 DNA reads as TGTGCCAGCAGCTTAGTACTAGACAGAGATACGCAGTATTTT. Its translation: CASSLVLDRDTQYF.

In this sample, this clone turned up once. The rearrangement joins TRBV11-3 to TRBJ1-1; D is uncertain. The V end was cut by 4 bases, the J end by 3 bases, with 9 bases between. Germline lookup yields CDR1 SGHNT and CDR2 YENEEA. The CDR3 is 13 amino acids. CDR3 DNA: TGTGCCAGCAGCTCAGAGCAGTACACTGAAGCTTTCTTT. Amino acid sequence: CASSSEQYTEAFF. Combining the CDR3 with reference TRBV11-3 and TRBJ1-1 gives the whole variable domain EAGVVQSPRYKIIEKKQPVAFWCNPISGHNTLYWYLQNLGQGPELLIRYENEEAVDDSQLPKDRFSAERLKGVDSTLKIQPAELGDSAVYLCASSSEQYTEAFFGQGTRLTVV.